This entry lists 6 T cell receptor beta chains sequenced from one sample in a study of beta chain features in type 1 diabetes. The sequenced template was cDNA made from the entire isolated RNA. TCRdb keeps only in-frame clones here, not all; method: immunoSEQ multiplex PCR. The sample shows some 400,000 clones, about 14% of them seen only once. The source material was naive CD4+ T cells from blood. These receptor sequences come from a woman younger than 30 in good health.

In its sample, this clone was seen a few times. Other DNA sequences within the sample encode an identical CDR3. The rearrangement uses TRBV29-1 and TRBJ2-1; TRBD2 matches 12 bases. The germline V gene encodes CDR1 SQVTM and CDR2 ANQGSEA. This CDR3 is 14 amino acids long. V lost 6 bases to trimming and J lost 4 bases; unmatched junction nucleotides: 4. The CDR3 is CSVGLAGGYNEQFF. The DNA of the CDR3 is TGCAGCGTGGGTCTAGCGGGAGGGTACAATGAGCAGTTCTTC.

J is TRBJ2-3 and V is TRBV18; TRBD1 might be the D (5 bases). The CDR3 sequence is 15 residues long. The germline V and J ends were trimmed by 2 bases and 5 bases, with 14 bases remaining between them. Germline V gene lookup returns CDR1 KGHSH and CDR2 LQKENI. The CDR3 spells CASSPSTRAKDTQYF. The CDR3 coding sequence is TGTGCCAGCTCACCAAGTACCAGGGCTAAAGATACGCAGTATTTT.

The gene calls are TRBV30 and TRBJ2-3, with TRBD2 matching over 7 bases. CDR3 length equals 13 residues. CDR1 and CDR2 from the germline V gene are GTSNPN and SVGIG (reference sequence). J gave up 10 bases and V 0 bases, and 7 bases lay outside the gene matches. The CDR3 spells CAWSVASGTAQYF. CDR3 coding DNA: TGTGCCTGGAGTGTAGCGAGCGGGACGGCGCAGTATTTT.

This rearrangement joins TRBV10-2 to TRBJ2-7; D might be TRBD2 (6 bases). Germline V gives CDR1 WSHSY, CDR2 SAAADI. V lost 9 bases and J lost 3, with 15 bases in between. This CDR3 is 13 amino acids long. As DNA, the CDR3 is TGCGCCAGTCGCGACGGGACTGACTACGAGCAGTACTTC. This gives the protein CASRDGTDYEQYF.

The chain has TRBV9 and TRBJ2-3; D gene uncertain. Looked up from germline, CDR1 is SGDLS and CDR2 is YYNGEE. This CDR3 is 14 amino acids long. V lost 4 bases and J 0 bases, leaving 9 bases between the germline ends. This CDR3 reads CASSLLSSTDTQYF. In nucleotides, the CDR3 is TGTGCCAGCAGCCTTCTCTCTAGCACAGATACGCAGTATTTT.

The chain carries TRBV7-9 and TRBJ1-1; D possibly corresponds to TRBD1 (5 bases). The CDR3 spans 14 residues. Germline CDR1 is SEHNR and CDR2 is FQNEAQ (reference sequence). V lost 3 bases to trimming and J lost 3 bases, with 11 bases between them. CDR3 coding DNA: TGTGCCAGCAGCTTTACGGGAGGGGACACTGAAGCTTTCTTT. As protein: CASSFTGGDTEAFF.